This T cell receptor (beta chain) originates from a study of blood T cell repertoires in COVID-19. Study overall: Both acute and convalescent COVID-19 samples were obtained from the United States, Italy and Spain. PBMCs, B-cell-depleted T cells, or T cells provided the cDNA or gDNA that made up the material.

Trimming removed 5 bases from V and 2 bases from J, with 13 bases in between. CDR1 and CDR2 (germline): MNHEY, SVGAGI. The CDR3 extends over 14 amino acids. Original methodology: Estimation of nucleated cell counts was performed using reference gene primer amplification. TCRdb keeps only in-frame clones here, not all; method: immunoSEQ multiplex PCR. From that table come the V and J calls and clone size; the DNA was used to work out D and trimming. The sample holds hundreds of thousands of clones, about 90% seen once. Sequencing used peripheral blood. This TCR derives from a woman in her thirties with COVID-19, enrolled during active disease. The genes are TRBV6-5 and TRBJ2-7, with D possibly TRBD2 on 7 matching bases. In DNA, the CDR3 is TGTGCCAGCAGTCTCAGGGGAGGGGCCTACGAGCAGTACTTC. Protein: CASSLRGGAYEQYF.